This TCR beta chain was captured in a study of T cells in Graves' hyperthyroidism and ophthalmopathy. V dropped 4 bases and J dropped 6; count of bases not matched to a gene: 10. Germline loops: CDR1 SGHRS, CDR2 YFSETQ. CDR3 size: 15 residues. The table lists this clonotype with a few counts. RNA transcripts gave rise to amplified TCR beta CDR3 regions. HTBI primers were the set used in a first-round RT-PCR of the TCR CDR3. One entry per CDR3 protein results from TCRdb running MiXCR on the multiplex PCR reads. The sample has about 400,000 distinct CDR3 sequences; roughly 13% are singletons. The gene calls are TRBV5-1 and TRBJ2-1, with 7 positions matching TRBD2. The sample taken for sequencing was blood. The sequence was collected from a middle-aged man with Graves' ophthalmopathy. DNA for the CDR3: TGCGCCAGCAGCGCGGCGAGCGGGAAGTTCAATGAGCAGTTCTTC. Translated, it gives CASSAASGKFNEQFF.